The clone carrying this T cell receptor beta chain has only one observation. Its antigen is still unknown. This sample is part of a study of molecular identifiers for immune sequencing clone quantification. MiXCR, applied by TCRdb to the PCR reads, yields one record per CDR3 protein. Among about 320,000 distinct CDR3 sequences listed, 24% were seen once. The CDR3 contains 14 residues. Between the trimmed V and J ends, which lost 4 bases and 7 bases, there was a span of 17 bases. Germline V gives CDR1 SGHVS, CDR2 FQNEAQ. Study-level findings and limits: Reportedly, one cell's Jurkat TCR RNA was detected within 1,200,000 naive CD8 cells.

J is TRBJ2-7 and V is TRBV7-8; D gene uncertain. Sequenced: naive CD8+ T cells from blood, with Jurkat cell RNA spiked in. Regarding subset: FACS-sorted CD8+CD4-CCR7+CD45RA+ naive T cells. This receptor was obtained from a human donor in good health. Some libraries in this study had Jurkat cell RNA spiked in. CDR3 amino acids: CASSWAPNWDEQYF. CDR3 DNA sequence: TGTGCCAGCAGCTGGGCGCCCAATTGGGATGAGCAGTACTTC.